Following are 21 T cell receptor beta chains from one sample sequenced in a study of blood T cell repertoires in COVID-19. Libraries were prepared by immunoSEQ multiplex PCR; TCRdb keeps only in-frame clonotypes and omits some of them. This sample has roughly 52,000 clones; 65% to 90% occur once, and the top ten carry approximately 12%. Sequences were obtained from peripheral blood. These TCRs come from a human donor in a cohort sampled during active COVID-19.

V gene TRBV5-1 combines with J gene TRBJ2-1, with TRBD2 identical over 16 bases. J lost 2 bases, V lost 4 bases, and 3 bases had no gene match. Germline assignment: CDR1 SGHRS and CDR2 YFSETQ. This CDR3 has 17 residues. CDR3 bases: TGCGCCAGCAGCCCGGGACTAGCGGGAGGGGCCTACAATGAGCAGTTCTTC. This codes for CASSPGLAGGAYNEQFF.

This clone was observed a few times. The CDR3 DNA is TGTGCCAGCAGTTACGGGCCTGAAAAACTGTTTTTT. This encodes CASSYGPEKLFF. The chain joins TRBV6-6 to TRBJ1-4; D is ambiguous. The CDR3 length is 12 residues. The V gene's germline CDR1 is MNHNY and CDR2 SVGAGI (reference sequence). With 2 bases removed from V and 7 bases from J, the gap between germline ends came to 5 bases.

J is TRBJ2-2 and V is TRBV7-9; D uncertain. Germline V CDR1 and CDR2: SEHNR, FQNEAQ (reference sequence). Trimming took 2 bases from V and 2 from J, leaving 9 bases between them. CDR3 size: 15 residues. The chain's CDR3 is CASSLLEFNTGELFF. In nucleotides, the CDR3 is TGTGCCAGCAGCTTATTGGAGTTTAACACCGGGGAGCTGTTTTTT. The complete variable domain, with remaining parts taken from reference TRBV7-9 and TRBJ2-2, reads DTGVSQNPRHKITKRGQNVTFRCDPISEHNRLYWYRQTLGQGPEFLTYFQNEAQLEKSRLLSDRFSAERPKGSFSTLEIQRTEQGDSAMYLCASSLLEFNTGELFFGEGSRLTVL.

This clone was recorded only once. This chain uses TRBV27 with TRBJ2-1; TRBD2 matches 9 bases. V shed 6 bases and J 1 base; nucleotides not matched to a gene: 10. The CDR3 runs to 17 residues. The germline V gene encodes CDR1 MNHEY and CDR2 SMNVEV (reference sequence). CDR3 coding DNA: TGTGCCAGCAGGGTCTCTAGCGGGATTAGGTCCTACAATGAGCAGTTCTTC. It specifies CASRVSSGIRSYNEQFF.

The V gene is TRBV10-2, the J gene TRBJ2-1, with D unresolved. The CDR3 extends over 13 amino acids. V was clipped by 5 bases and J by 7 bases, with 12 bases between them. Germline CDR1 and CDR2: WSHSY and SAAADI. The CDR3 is CASSPEVVNEQFF. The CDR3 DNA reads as TGCGCCAGCAGTCCCGAGGTTGTAAATGAGCAGTTCTTC.

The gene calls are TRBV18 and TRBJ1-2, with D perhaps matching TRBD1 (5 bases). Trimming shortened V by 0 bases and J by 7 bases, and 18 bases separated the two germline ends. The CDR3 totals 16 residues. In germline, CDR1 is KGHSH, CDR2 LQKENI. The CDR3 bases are TGTGCCAGCTCACCACCCCAGGGCCCCTTTGTTTCTGGCTACACCTTC. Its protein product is CASSPPQGPFVSGYTF. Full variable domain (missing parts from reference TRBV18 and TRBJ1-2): NAGVMQNPRHLVRRRGQEARLRCSPMKGHSHVYWYRQLPEEGLKFMVYLQKENIIDESGMPKERFSAEFPKEGPSILRIQQVVRGDSAAYFCASSPPQGPFVSGYTFGSGTRLTVV.

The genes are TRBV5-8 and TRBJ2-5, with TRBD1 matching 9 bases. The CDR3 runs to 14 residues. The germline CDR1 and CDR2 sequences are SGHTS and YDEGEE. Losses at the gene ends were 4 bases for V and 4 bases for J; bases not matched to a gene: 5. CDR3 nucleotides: TGTGCCAGCAGCGTAACAGGGGGCAGAGAGACCCAGTACTTC. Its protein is CASSVTGGRETQYF. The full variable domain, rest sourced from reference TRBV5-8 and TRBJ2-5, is EAGVTQSPTHLIKTRGQQATLRCSPISGHTSVYWYQQALGLGLQFLLWYDEGEERNRGNFPPRFSGRQFPNYSSELNVNALELEDSALYLCASSVTGGRETQYFGPGTRLLVL.

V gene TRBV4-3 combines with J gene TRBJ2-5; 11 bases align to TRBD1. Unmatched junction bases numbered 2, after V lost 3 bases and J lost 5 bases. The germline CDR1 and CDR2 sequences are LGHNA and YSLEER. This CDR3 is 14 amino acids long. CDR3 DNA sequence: TGCGCCAGCAGCCAGGACAGGGGGCTCGAGACCCAGTACTTC. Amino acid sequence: CASSQDRGLETQYF.

The CDR3 region is CASSTHQGGSEKLFF. DNA for the CDR3: TGTGCCAGCAGTACCCATCAGGGGGGCAGTGAAAAACTGTTTTTT. The chain recombines TRBV6-2 or TRBV6-3 with TRBJ1-4; 7 nucleotides match TRBD1. This CDR3 region has 15 residues. The germline CDR1 and CDR2 sequences are MNHEY and SVGEGT. Losses at the gene ends were 5 bases for V and 7 bases for J; bases not matched to a gene: 10.

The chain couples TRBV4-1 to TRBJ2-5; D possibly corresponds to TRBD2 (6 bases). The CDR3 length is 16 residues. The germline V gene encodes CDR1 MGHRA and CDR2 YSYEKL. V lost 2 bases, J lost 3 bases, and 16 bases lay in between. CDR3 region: CASSQPPTRTEETQYF. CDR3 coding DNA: TGCGCCAGCAGCCAACCACCGACTAGGACCGAAGAGACCCAGTACTTC.

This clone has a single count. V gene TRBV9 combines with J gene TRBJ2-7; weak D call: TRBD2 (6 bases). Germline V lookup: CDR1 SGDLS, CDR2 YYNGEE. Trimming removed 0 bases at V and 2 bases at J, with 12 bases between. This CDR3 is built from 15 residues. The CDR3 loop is CASSVGPGDPYEQYF. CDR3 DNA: TGTGCCAGCAGCGTAGGGCCGGGGGACCCCTACGAGCAGTACTTC.

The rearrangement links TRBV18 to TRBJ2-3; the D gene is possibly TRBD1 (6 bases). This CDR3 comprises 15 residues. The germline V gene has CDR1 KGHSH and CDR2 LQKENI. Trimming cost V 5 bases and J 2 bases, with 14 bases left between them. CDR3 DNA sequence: TGTGCCAGCTCATCGAGAGGACAGAACACAGATACGCAGTATTTT. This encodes CASSSRGQNTDTQYF.

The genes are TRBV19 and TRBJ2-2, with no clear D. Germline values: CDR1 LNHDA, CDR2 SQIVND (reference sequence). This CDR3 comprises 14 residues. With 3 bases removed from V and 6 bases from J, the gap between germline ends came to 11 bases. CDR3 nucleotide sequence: TGTGCCAGTAGTATGAGGCAGTTATCCGGGGAGCTGTTTTTT. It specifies CASSMRQLSGELFF. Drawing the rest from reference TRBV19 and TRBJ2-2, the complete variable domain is DGGITQSPKYLFRKEGQNVTLSCEQNLNHDAMYWYRQDPGQGLRLIYYSQIVNDFQKGDIAEGYSVSREKKESFPLTVTSAQKNPTAFYLCASSMRQLSGELFFGEGSRLTVL.

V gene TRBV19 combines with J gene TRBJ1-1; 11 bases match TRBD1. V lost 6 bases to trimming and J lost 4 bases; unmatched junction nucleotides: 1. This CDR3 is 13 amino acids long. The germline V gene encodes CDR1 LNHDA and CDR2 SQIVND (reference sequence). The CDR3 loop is CASSGTGGTEAFF. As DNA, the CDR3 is TGTGCCAGTAGCGGGACAGGGGGCACTGAAGCTTTCTTT. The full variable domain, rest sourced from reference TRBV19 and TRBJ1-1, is DGGITQSPKYLFRKEGQNVTLSCEQNLNHDAMYWYRQDPGQGLRLIYYSQIVNDFQKGDIAEGYSVSREKKESFPLTVTSAQKNPTAFYLCASSGTGGTEAFFGQGTRLTVV.

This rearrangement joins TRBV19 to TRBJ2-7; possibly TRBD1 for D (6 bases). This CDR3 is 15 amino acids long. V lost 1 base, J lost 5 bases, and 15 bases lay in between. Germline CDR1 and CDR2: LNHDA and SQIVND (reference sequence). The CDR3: CASSIGTAYRNEQYF. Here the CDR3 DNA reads TGTGCCAGTAGTATAGGGACAGCCTATCGGAACGAGCAGTACTTC.

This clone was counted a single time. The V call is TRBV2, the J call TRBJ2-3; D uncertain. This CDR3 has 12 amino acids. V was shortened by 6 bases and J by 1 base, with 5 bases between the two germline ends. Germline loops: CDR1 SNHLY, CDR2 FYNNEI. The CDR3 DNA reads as TGTGCCAGCAGAAGAGGCACAGATACGCAGTATTTT. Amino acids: CASRRGTDTQYF.

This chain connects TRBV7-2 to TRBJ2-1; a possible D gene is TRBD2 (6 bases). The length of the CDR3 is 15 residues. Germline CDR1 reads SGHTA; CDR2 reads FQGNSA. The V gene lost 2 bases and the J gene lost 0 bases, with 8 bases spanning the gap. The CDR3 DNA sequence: TGTGCCAGCAGCTTAAGCGGGTTCTCCTACAATGAGCAGTTCTTC. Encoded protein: CASSLSGFSYNEQFF. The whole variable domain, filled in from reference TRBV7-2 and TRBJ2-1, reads GAGVSQSPSNKVTEKGKDVELRCDPISGHTALYWYRQSLGQGLEFLIYFQGNSAPDKSGLPSDRFSAERTGGSVSTLTIQRTQQEDSAVYLCASSLSGFSYNEQFFGPGTRLTVL.

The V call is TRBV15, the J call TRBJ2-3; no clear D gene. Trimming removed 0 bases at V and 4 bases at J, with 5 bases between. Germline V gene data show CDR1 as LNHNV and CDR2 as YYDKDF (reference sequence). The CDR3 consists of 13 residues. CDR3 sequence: CATSRDLSDTQYF. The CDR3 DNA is TGTGCCACCAGCAGAGATCTATCAGATACGCAGTATTTT.

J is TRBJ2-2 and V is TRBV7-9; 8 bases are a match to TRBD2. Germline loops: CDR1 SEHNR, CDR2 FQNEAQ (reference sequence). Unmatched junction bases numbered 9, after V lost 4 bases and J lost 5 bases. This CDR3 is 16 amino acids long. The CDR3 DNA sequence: TGTGCCAGCAGCTCTCCGGGGGGGGTTTGGACCGGGGAGCTGTTTTTT. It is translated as CASSSPGGVWTGELFF.

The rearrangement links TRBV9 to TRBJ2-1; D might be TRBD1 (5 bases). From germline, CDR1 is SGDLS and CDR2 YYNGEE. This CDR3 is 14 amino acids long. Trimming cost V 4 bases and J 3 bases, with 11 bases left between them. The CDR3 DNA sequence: TGTGCCAGCAGCCCCCGTACAGGCTACAATGAGCAGTTCTTC. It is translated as CASSPRTGYNEQFF.

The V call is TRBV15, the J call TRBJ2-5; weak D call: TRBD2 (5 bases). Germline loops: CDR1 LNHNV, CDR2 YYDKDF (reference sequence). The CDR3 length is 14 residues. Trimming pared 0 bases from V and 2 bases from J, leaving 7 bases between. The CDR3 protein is CATSRDAGQETQYF. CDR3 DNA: TGTGCCACCAGCAGAGACGCGGGTCAAGAGACCCAGTACTTC.